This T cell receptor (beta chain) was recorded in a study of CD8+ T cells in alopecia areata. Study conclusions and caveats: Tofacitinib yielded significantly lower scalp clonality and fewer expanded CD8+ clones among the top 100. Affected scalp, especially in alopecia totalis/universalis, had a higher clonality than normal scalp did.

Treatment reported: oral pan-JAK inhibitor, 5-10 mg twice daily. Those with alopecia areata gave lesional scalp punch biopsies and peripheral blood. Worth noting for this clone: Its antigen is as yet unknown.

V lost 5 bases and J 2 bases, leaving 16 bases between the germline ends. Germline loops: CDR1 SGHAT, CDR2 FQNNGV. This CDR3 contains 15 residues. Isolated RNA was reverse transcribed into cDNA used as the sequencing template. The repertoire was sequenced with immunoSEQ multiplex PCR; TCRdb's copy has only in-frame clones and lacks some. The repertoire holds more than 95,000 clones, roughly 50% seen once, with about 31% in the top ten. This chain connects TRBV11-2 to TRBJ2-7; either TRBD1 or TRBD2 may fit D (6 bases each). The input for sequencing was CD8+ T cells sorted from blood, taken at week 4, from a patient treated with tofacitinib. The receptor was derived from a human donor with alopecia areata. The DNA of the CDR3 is TGTGCCAGCAGCCCATACGGGGGCGGGGCCTACGAGCAGTACTTC. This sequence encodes CASSPYGGGAYEQYF.